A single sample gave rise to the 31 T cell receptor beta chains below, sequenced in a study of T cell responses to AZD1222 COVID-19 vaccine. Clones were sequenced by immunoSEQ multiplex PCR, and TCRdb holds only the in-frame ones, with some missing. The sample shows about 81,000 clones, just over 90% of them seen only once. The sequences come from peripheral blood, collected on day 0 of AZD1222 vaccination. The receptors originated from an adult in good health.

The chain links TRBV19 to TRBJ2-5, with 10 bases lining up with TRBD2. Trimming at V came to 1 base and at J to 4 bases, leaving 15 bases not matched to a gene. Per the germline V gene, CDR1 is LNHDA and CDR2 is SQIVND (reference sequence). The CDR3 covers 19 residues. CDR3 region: CASSIGLASGRNLGETQYF. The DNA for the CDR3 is TGTGCCAGTAGTATAGGGTTGGCTAGCGGGAGAAATCTTGGAGAGACCCAGTACTTC.

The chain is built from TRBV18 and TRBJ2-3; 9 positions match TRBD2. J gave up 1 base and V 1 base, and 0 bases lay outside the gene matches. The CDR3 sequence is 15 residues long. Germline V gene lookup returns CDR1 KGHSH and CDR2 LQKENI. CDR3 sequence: CASSPRTSGTDTQYF. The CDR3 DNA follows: TGTGCCAGCTCACCACGGACTAGCGGCACAGATACGCAGTATTTT.

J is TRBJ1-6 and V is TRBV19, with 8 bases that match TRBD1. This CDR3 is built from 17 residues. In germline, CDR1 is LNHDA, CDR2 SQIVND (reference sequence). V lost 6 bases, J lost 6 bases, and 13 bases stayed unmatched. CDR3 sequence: CASSERTGTLVNSPLHF. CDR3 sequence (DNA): TGTGCCAGTAGCGAACGGACAGGGACTCTCGTTAATTCACCCCTCCACTTT.

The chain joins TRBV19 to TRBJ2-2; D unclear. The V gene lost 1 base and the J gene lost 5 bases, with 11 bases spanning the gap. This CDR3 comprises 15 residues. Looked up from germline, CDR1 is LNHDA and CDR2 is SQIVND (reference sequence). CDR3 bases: TGTGCCAGTAGTATAGGCTCTTTGAGAACCGGGGAGCTGTTTTTT. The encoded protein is CASSIGSLRTGELFF. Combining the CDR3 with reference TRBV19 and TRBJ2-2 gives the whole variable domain DGGITQSPKYLFRKEGQNVTLSCEQNLNHDAMYWYRQDPGQGLRLIYYSQIVNDFQKGDIAEGYSVSREKKESFPLTVTSAQKNPTAFYLCASSIGSLRTGELFFGEGSRLTVL.

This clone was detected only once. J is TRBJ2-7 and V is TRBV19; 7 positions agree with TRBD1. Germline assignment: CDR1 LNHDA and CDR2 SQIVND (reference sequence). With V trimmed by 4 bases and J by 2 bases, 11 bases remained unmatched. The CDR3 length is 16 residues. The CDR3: CASSTGPRQGTYEQYF. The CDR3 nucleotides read TGTGCCAGTAGTACGGGCCCCCGACAGGGCACCTACGAGCAGTACTTC. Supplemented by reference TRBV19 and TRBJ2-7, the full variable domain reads DGGITQSPKYLFRKEGQNVTLSCEQNLNHDAMYWYRQDPGQGLRLIYYSQIVNDFQKGDIAEGYSVSREKKESFPLTVTSAQKNPTAFYLCASSTGPRQGTYEQYFGPGTRLTVT.

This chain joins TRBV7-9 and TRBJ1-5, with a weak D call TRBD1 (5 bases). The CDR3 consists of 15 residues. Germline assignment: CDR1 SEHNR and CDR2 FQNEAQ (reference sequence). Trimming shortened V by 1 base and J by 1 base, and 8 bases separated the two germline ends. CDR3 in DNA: TGTGCCAGCAGCTTAGGGGGCGGGAGCAATCAGCCCCAGCATTTT. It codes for CASSLGGGSNQPQHF.

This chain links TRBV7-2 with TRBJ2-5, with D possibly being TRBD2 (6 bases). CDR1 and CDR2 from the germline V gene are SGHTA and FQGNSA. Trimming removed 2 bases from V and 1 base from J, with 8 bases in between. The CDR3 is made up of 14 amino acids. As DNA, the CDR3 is TGTGCCAGCAGCTTATTTAGCGGCCAAGAGACCCAGTACTTC. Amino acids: CASSLFSGQETQYF.

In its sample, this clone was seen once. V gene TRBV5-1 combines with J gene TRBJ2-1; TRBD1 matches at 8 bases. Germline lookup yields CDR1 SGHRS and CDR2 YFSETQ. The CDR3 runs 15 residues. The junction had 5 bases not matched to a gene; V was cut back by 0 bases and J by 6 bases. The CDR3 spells CASSLVGQGFNEQFF. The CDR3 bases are TGCGCCAGCAGCTTGGTTGGACAGGGCTTCAATGAGCAGTTCTTC.

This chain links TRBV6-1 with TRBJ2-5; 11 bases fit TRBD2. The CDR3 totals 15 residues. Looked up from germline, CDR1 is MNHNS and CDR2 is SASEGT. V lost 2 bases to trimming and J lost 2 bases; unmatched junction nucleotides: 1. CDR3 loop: CASSELAGGQETQYF. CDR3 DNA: TGTGCCAGCAGTGAATTAGCGGGAGGGCAAGAGACCCAGTACTTC.

The CDR3 sequence is CASSLGDTAYNEQFF. For the CDR3, the DNA is TGTGCCAGCAGTCTAGGGGATACTGCGTACAATGAGCAGTTCTTC. The genes are TRBV27 and TRBJ2-1, with D maybe TRBD1 (5 bases). V lost 5 bases and J 4 bases, leaving 15 bases between the germline ends. Germline loops: CDR1 MNHEY, CDR2 SMNVEV (reference sequence). There are 15 residues in the CDR3.

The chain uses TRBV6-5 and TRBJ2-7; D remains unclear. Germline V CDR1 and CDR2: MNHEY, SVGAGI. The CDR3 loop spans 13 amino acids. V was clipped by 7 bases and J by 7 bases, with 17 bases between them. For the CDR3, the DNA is TGTGCCAGCAATGTAGGACCCTTAGGGGAGCAGTACTTC. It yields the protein CASNVGPLGEQYF.

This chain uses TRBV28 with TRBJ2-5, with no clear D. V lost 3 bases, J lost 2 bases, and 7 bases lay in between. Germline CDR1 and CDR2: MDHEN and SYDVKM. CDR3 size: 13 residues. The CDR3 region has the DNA TGTGCCAGCAGTTTTGGCAGACAAGAGACCCAGTACTTC. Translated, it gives CASSFGRQETQYF.

As DNA, the CDR3 is TGTGCCAGCTCACCACGGACAGGGGGCGACACCGGGGAGCTGTTTTTT. Encoded protein: CASSPRTGGDTGELFF. This rearrangement joins TRBV18 to TRBJ2-2; TRBD1 matches at 11 bases. The junction had 1 base not matched to a gene; V was cut back by 1 base and J by 3 bases. CDR3 length equals 16 residues. The V gene's germline CDR1 is KGHSH and CDR2 LQKENI.

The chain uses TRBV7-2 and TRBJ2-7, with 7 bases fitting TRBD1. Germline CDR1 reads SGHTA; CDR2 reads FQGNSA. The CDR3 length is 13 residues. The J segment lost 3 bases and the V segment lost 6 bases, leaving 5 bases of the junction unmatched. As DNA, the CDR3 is TGTGCCAGCAGTCAGGACAGGCGCTACGAGCAGTACTTC. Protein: CASSQDRRYEQYF. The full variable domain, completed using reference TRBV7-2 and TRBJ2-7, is GAGVSQSPSNKVTEKGKDVELRCDPISGHTALYWYRQSLGQGLEFLIYFQGNSAPDKSGLPSDRFSAERTGGSVSTLTIQRTQQEDSAVYLCASSQDRRYEQYFGPGTRLTVT.

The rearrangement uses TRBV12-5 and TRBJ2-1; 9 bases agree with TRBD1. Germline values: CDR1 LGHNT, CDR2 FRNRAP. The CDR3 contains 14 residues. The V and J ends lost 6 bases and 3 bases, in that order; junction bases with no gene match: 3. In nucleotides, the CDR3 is TGTGCTAGTGGCCGGGGACAGGGCTACAATGAGCAGTTCTTC. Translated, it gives CASGRGQGYNEQFF.

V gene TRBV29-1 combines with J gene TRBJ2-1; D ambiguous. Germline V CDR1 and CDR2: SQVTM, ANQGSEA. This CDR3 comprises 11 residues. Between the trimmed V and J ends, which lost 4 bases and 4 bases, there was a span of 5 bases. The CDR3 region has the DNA TGCAGCGTTGGTGAGTACAATGAGCAGTTCTTC. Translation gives CSVGEYNEQFF.

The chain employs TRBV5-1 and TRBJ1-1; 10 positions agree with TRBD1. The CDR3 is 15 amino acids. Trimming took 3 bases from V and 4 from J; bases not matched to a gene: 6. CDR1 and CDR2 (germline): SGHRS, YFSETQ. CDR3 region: CASSSLDRGSTEAFF. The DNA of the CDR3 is TGCGCCAGCAGCTCTTTGGACAGGGGGAGCACTGAAGCTTTCTTT.

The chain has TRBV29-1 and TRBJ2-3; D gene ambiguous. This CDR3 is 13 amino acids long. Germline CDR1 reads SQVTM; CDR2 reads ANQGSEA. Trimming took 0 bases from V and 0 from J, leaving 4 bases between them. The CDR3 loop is CSVEETSTDTQYF. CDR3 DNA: TGCAGCGTTGAAGAGACGAGCACAGATACGCAGTATTTT.

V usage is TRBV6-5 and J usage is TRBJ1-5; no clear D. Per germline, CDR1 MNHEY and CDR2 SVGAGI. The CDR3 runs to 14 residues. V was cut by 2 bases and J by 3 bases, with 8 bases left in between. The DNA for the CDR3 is TGTGCCAGCAGTTACGGCGGGTTCAATCAGCCCCAGCATTTT. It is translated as CASSYGGFNQPQHF.

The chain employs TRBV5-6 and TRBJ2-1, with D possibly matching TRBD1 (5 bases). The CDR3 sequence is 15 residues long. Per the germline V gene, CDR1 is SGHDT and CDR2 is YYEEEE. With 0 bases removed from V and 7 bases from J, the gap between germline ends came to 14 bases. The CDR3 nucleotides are TGTGCCAGCAGCTTGGGGGGCAGCGTAGGAAATGAGCAGTTCTTC. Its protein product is CASSLGGSVGNEQFF.

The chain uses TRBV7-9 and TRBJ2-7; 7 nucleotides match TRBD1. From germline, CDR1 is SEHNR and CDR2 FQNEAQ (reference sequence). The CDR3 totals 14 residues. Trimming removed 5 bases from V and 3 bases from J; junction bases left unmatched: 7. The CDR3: CASSPGQSNYEQYF. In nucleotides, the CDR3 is TGTGCCAGCAGCCCGGGACAGAGTAACTACGAGCAGTACTTC.

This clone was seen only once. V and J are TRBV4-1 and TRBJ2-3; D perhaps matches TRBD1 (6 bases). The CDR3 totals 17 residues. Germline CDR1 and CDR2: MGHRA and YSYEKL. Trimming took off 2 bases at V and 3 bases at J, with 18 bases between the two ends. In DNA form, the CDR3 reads TGCGCCAGCAGCCAACGACCGACAGGCGGAAATACAGATACGCAGTATTTT. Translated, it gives CASSQRPTGGNTDTQYF.

The CDR3 protein is CASSFNPSDRDINEQFF. The CDR3 region has the DNA TGTGCCAGCAGTTTTAACCCCTCGGACAGGGACATCAATGAGCAGTTCTTC. This sequence joins TRBV28 and TRBJ2-1; 8 bases are a match to TRBD1. CDR1 and CDR2 from the germline V gene are MDHEN and SYDVKM. V trimming: 3 bases; J trimming: 6 bases; junction bases outside the gene matches: 13. The CDR3 has 17 amino acids.

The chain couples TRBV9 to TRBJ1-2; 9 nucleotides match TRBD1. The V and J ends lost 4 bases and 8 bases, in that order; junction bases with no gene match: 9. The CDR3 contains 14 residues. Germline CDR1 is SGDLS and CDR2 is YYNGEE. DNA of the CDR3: TGTGCCAGCAGCTCTCGGACAGGGGTGTCCGGCTACACCTTC. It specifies CASSSRTGVSGYTF.

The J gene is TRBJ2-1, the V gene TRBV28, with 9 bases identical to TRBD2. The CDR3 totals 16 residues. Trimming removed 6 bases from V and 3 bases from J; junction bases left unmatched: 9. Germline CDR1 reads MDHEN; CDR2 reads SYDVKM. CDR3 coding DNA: TGTGCCAGCAGCCCTCCGGGACTAGCAGTCTACAATGAGCAGTTCTTC. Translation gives CASSPPGLAVYNEQFF.

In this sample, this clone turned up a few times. The CDR3 is CATSDLSLAGAPDTQYF. The CDR3 DNA reads as TGTGCCACCAGTGATTTGAGCCTAGCCGGAGCCCCAGATACGCAGTATTTT. J is TRBJ2-3 and V is TRBV24-1, with D tentatively TRBD2 (5 bases). The V end was cut by 0 bases, the J end by 4 bases, with 16 bases between. Germline CDR1 KGHDR, CDR2 SFDVKD. There are 17 residues in the CDR3.

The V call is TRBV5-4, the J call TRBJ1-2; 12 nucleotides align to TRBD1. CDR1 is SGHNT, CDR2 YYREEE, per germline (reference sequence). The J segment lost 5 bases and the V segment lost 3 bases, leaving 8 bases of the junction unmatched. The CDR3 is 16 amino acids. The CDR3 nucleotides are TGTGCCAGCAGCTCGGTGGGGACAGGGGGCGAATATGGCTACACCTTC. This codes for CASSSVGTGGEYGYTF.

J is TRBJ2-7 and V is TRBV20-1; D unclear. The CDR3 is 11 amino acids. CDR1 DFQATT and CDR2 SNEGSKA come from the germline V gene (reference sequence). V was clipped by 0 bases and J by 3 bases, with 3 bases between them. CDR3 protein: CSARDNYEQYF. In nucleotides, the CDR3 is TGCAGTGCTAGAGATAACTACGAGCAGTACTTC.

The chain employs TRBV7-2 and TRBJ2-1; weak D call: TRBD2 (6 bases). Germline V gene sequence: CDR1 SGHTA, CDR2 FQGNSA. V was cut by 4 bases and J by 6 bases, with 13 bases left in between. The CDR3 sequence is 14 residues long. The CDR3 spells CASSSDRTINEQFF. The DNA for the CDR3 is TGTGCCAGCAGCTCAGATCGGACTATCAATGAGCAGTTCTTC.

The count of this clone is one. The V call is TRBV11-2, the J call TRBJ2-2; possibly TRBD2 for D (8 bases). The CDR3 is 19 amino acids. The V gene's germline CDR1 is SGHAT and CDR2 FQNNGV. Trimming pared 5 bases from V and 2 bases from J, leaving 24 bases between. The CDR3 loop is CASSPVSRGLAGNTGELFF. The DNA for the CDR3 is TGTGCCAGCAGCCCCGTCTCCAGGGGGTTAGCGGGAAACACCGGGGAGCTGTTTTTT.

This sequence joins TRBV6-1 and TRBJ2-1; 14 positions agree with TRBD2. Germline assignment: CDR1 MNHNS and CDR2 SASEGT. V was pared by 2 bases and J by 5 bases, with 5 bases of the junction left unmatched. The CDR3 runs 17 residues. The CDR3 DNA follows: TGTGCCAGCAGTGAAACTCCGGGACTAGCGGGAGACAATGAGCAGTTCTTC. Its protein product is CASSETPGLAGDNEQFF.